The table lists the clone carrying this T cell receptor (beta chain) with a few counts. Its antigen is unknown. The data were obtained in a study of T cell repertoires in cytomegalovirus infection. At the level of the study: Both recently identified HLA-C-restricted and well-studied HLA-B-restricted CMV epitopes were used in the study. From public TCR beta signatures came an indication of both CMV infection and matching HLA type.

This CDR3 is 13 amino acids long. With 3 bases removed from V and 2 bases from J, the gap between germline ends came to 6 bases. TCRdb reprocessed the reads via MiXCR and lists one record per CDR3 protein. The table records about 830,000 distinct CDR3 sequences, over 25% of them present only once. Study results and caveats: Based on cumulative public TCR beta family frequency, carriers of CMV plus the relevant HLA were identified.

The chain couples TRBV12-3 or TRBV12-4 to TRBJ2-3; D gene uncertain. This sample comprised cultured CD8+ T cells from PBMCs, obtained from culture after CMV antigen stimulation. The receptor was derived from a human donor in good health (CMV status not recorded). Some clones in this sample may be carry-over from other donors' samples. The CDR3 DNA is TGTGCCAGCAGTTTTGGTTACACAGATACGCAGTATTTT. This sequence encodes CASSFGYTDTQYF.